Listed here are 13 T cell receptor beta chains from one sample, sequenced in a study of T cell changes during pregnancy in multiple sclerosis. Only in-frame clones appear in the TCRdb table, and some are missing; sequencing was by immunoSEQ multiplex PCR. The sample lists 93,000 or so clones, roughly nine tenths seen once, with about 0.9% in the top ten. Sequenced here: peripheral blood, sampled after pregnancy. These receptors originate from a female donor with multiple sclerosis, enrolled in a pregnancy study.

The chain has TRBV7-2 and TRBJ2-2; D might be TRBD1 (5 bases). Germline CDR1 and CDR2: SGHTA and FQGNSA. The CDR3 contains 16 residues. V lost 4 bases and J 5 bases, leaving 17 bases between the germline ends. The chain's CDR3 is CASSSSQGRATGELFF. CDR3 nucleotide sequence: TGTGCCAGCAGCTCAAGTCAGGGCAGGGCAACCGGGGAGCTGTTTTTT.

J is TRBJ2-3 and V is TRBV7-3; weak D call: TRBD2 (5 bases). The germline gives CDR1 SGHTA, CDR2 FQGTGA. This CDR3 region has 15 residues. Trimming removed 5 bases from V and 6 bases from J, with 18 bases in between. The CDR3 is CASSKSTSSMDTQYF. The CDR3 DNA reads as TGTGCCAGCAGCAAGAGCACTAGTTCAATGGATACGCAGTATTTT.

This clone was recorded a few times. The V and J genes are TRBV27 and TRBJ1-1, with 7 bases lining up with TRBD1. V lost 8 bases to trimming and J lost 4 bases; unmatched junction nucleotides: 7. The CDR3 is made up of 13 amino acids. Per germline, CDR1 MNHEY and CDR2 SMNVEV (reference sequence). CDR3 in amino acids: CASQTPGGTEAFF. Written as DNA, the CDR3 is TGTGCCAGCCAAACACCAGGGGGCACTGAAGCTTTCTTT.

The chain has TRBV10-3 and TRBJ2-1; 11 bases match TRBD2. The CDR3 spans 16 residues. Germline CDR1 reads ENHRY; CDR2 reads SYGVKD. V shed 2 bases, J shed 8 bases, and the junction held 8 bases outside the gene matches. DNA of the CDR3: TGTGCCATCAGTGAGGTAGGGACTAGCGGTGGCTATGAGCAGTTCTTC. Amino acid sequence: CAISEVGTSGGYEQFF.

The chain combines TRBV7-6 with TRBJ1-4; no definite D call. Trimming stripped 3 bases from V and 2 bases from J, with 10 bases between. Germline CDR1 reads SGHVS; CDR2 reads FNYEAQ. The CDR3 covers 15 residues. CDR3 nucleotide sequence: TGTGCCAGCAGCTTGCAGGTCGGCACTAATGAAAAACTGTTTTTT. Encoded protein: CASSLQVGTNEKLFF.

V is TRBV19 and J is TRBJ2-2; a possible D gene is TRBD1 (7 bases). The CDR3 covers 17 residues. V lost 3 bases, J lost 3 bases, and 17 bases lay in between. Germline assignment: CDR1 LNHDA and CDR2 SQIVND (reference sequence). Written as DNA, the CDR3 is TGTGCCAGTAGTATCACGATCGACAGGGAGGACACCGGGGAGCTGTTTTTT. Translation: CASSITIDREDTGELFF.

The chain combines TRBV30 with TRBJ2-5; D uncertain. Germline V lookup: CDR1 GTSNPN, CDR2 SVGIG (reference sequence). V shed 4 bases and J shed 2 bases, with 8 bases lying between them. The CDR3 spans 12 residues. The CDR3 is CAWKTVQETQYF. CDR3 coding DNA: TGTGCCTGGAAAACGGTTCAAGAGACCCAGTACTTC.

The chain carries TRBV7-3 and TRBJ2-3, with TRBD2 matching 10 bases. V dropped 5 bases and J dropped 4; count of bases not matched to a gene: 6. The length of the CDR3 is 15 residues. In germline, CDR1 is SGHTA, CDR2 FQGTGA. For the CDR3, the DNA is TGTGCCAGCAGCCCGAGCGGGAGGGAATCAGATACGCAGTATTTT. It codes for CASSPSGRESDTQYF.

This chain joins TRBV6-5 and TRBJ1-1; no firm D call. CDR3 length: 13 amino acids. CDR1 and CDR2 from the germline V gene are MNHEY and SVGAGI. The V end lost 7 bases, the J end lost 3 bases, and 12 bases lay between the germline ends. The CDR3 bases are TGTGCCAGCAAACAGAGATTGGACACTGAAGCTTTCTTT. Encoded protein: CASKQRLDTEAFF.

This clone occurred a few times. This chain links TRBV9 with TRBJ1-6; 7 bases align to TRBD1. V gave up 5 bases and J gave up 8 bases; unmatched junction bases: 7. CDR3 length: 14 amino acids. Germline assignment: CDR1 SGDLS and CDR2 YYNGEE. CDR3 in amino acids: CASSKNRGDSPLHF. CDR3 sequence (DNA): TGTGCCAGCAGTAAAAACAGGGGAGATTCACCCCTCCACTTT.

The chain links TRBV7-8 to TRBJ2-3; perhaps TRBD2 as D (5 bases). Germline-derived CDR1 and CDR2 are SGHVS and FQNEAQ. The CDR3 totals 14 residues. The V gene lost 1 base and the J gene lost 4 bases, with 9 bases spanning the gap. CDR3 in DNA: TGTGCCAGCAGCTTAGGACTACCCGCAGATACGCAGTATTTT. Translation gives CASSLGLPADTQYF.

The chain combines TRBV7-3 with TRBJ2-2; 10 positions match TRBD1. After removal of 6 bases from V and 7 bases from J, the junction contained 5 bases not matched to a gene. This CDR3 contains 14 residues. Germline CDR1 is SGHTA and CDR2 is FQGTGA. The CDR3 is CASRRQGASGELFF. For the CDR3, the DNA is TGTGCCAGCAGACGACAGGGGGCGAGCGGGGAGCTGTTTTTT.

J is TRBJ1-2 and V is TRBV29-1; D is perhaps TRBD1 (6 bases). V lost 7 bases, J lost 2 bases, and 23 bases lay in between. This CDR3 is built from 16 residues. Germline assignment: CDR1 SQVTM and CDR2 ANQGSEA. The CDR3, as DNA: TGCAGCGAACCACGTACCGGGACACTGCCAAACTATGGCTACACCTTC. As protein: CSEPRTGTLPNYGYTF.